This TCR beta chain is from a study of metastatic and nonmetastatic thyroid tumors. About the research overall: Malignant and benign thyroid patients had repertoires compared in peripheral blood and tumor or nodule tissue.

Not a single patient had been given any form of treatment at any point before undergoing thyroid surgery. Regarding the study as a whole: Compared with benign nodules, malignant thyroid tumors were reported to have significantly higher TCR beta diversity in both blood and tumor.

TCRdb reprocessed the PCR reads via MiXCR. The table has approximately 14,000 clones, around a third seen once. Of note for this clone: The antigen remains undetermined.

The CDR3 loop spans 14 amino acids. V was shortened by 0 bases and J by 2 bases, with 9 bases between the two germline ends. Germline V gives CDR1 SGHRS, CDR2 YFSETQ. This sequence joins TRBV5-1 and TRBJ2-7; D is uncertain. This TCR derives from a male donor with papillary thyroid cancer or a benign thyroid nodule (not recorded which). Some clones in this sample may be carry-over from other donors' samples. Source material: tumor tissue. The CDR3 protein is CASSLGAGAYEQYF. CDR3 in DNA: TGCGCCAGCAGCTTGGGGGCAGGAGCCTACGAGCAGTACTTC.